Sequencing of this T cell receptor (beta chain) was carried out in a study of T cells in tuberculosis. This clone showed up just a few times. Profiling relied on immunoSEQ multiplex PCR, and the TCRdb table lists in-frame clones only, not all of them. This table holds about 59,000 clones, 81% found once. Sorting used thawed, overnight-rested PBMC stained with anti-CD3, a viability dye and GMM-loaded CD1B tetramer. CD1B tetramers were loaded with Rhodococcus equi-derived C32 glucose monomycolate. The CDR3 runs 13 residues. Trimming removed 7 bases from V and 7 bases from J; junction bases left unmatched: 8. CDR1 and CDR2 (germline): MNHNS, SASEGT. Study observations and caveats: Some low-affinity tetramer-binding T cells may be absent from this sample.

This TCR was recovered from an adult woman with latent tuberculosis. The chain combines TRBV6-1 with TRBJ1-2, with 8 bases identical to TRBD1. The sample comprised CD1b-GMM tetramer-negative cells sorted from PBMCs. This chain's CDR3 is CASNSDRAGGYTF. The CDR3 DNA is TGTGCCAGCAACTCGGACAGGGCGGGTGGCTACACCTTC.